Listed below are T cell receptor beta chains from one sample, sequenced in a study of T cells after yellow fever vaccination. Using its own MiXCR run on the 5' RACE reads, TCRdb lists one record per CDR3 protein. The top ten hold roughly 17% of the sample, which has a few hundred thousand distinct CDR3 sequences, 17% seen once. Sequencing used PBMCs, obtained around 5 days after the first yellow fever vaccination. These receptors came from a man younger than 30 who received the YFV17D yellow fever vaccine. Each CDR3 is given with its conserved first and last residue. D genes are given only for firm matches. Rows may omit the clone size; those that give it use once, few, many or a size class.

CDR3 protein	CDR3 DNA	J gene	D gene	V gene	clone size
CASSARGESSYNSPLHF	TGTGCCAGCAGCGCGAGGGGGGAATCCTCCTATAATTCACCCCTCCACTTT	TRBJ1-6	.	TRBV9	.
CASSPGGDSTDTQYF	TGTGCCAGCAGCCCGGGGGGGGATAGCACAGATACGCAGTATTTT	TRBJ2-3	TRBD2	TRBV9	.
CASSISRTSADTQYF	TGTGCCAGCAGCATATCCCGGACTAGTGCAGATACGCAGTATTTT	TRBJ2-3	TRBD2	TRBV7-2	.
CASSQEPPGAVTGELFF	TGTGCCAGCAGCCAAGAACCCCCAGGGGCGGTCACCGGGGAGCTGTTTTTT	TRBJ2-2	.	TRBV4-2	.
CSARGEVDTQYF	TGCAGTGCTAGAGGGGAAGTGGATACGCAGTATTTT	TRBJ2-3	.	TRBV20-1	.
CASSFQTYTEAFF	TGTGCCAGCAGTTTCCAGACCTACACTGAAGCTTTCTTT	TRBJ1-1	.	TRBV27	few
CASSQENRGRGWMNTEAFF	TGCGCCAGCAGCCAAGAAAACAGGGGGCGGGGTTGGATGAACACTGAAGCTTTCTTT	TRBJ1-1	TRBD1	TRBV5-1	.
CASSLGGTPYNEQFF	TGTGCCAGCAGCTTAGGCGGGACCCCTTACAATGAGCAGTTCTTC	TRBJ2-1	.	TRBV11-2	many
CASSYSPGQGSNQPQHF	TGTGCCAGCAGTTACTCTCCGGGACAGGGATCAAATCAGCCCCAGCATTTT	TRBJ1-5	TRBD1	TRBV6-2/TRBV6-3	few
CASSLEQPSTDTQYF	TGCGCCAGCAGCTTGGAACAACCTAGCACAGATACGCAGTATTTT	TRBJ2-3	.	TRBV5-1	few
CASSVGNTGELFF	TGTGCCAGCAGCGTAGGGAACACCGGGGAGCTGTTTTTT	TRBJ2-2	.	TRBV9	few
CASSQDRSNEQFF	TGTGCCAGCAGCCAAGACAGGTCGAATGAGCAGTTCTTC	TRBJ2-1	.	TRBV14	once
CSARLAVDEKLFF	TGCAGTGCTAGGTTAGCCGTGGATGAAAAACTGTTTTTT	TRBJ1-4	.	TRBV20-1	.
CASSLENYNEQFF	TGCGCCAGCAGCTTGGAAAATTACAATGAGCAGTTCTTC	TRBJ2-1	.	TRBV5-1	many
CASSLEIAGLQEQFF	TGTGCCAGCAGCTTGGAAATAGCGGGGTTACAAGAGCAGTTCTTC	TRBJ2-1	TRBD2	TRBV5-4	once
CSARVDFRTYEQYF	TGCAGTGCTCGCGTGGATTTCCGAACCTACGAGCAGTACTTC	TRBJ2-7	.	TRBV20-1	.
CASSRDMGGNNEQFF	TGCGCCAGCAGCCGTGATATGGGCGGAAACAATGAGCAGTTCTTC	TRBJ2-1	.	TRBV4-3	.
CASSQGLSPISPLHF	TGCGCCAGCAGCCAGGGCCTCTCACCGATTTCACCCCTCCACTTT	TRBJ1-6	.	TRBV4-1	few
CASSQAPAGGADTQYF	TGTGCCAGCAGCCAAGCCCCAGCGGGGGGTGCAGATACGCAGTATTTT	TRBJ2-3	TRBD2	TRBV4-2	.
CASSWGHTDTQYF	TGTGCCAGCAGTTGGGGACACACAGATACGCAGTATTTT	TRBJ2-3	.	TRBV12-3/TRBV12-4	few
CASIRSASYNEQFF	TGTGCCAGCATCAGGTCGGCCTCCTACAATGAGCAGTTCTTC	TRBJ2-1	.	TRBV12-3/TRBV12-4	.
CASSMYRIPPTDTQYF	TGTGCCAGTAGTATGTATCGGATCCCGCCCACAGATACGCAGTATTTT	TRBJ2-3	.	TRBV19	.